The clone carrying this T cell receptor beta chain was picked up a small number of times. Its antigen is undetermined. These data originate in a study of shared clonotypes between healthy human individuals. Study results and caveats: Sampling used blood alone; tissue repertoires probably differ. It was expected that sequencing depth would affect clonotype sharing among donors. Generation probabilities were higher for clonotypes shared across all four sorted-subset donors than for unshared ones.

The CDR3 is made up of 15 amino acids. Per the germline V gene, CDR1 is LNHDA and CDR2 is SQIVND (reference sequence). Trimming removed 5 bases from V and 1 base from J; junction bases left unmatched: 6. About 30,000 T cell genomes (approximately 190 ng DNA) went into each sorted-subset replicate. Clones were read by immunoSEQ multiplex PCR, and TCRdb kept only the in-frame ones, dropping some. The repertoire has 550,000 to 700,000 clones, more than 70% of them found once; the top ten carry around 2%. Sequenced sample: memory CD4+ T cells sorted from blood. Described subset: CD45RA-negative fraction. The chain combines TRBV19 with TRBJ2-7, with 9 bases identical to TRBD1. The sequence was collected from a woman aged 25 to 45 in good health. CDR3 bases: TGTGCCAGTAGTCCCGAGGACAGGGGATCCTACGAGCAGTACTTC. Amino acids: CASSPEDRGSYEQYF. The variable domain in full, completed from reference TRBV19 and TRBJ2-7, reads DGGITQSPKYLFRKEGQNVTLSCEQNLNHDAMYWYRQDPGQGLRLIYYSQIVNDFQKGDIAEGYSVSREKKESFPLTVTSAQKNPTAFYLCASSPEDRGSYEQYFGPGTRLTVT.